The 23 T cell receptor beta chains below all came from one sample that was sequenced in a study of PD-1 blockade in mismatch repair-deficient tumors. Profiling relied on immunoSEQ multiplex PCR, and the TCRdb table lists in-frame clones only, not all of them. Of 40,000 to 65,000 clones in the sample, 81% were seen once. The sequencing used peripheral blood, collected about 20 weeks after starting pembrolizumab. The receptors originated from an adult with mismatch repair-deficient cancer.

Remarks on this clone: Other DNA sequences in the same sample also yield this CDR3. The V and J genes are TRBV7-9 and TRBJ2-3; D ambiguous. Germline loops: CDR1 SEHNR, CDR2 FQNEAQ (reference sequence). V lost 1 base and J 4 bases, leaving 3 bases between the germline ends. The CDR3 has 12 residues. CDR3 residues: CASSLGPDTQYF. The CDR3 nucleotides are TGTGCCAGCAGCTTAGGTCCAGATACGCAGTATTTT.

The chain uses TRBV9 and TRBJ2-5, with D hard to call. The CDR3 consists of 12 residues. The germline CDR1 and CDR2 sequences are SGDLS and YYNGEE. V was cut by 0 bases and J by 2 bases, with 2 bases left in between. The CDR3 is CASSVEQETQYF. The CDR3 region has the DNA TGTGCCAGCAGCGTAGAGCAAGAGACCCAGTACTTC.

This rearrangement joins TRBV5-1 to TRBJ2-3; 9 nucleotides line up with TRBD2. CDR1 is SGHRS and CDR2 is YFSETQ in the germline V gene. Losses at the gene ends were 4 bases for V and 2 bases for J; bases not matched to a gene: 8. The CDR3 spans 16 residues. DNA of the CDR3: TGCGCCAGCAGCGCAGGGACTAGCTCCAACACAGATACGCAGTATTTT. Encoded protein: CASSAGTSSNTDTQYF.

The chain links TRBV7-9 to TRBJ2-5; D may be TRBD1 or TRBD2 (5 bases each). CDR3 size: 14 residues. CDR1 is SEHNR and CDR2 is FQNEAQ in the germline V gene (reference sequence). The V gene lost 1 base and the J gene lost 11 bases, with 17 bases spanning the gap. The CDR3 sequence is CASSLVSSRGEQYF. DNA of the CDR3: TGTGCCAGCAGCTTAGTTTCTAGTAGAGGGGAGCAGTACTTC.

This rearrangement joins TRBV7-6 to TRBJ2-1; TRBD2 is a possible D gene (6 bases). Germline loops: CDR1 SGHVS, CDR2 FNYEAQ. Trimming stripped 3 bases from V and 6 bases from J, with 12 bases between. The CDR3 has 14 residues. The CDR3 nucleotides read TGTGCCAGCAGCTTCTCCCAGGGACTCAATGAGCAGTTCTTC. Residues: CASSFSQGLNEQFF.

The gene calls are TRBV19 and TRBJ1-3; a possible D gene is TRBD1 (5 bases). CDR3 length: 16 residues. CDR1 LNHDA and CDR2 SQIVND come from the germline V gene (reference sequence). V lost 5 bases, J lost 0 bases, and 14 bases lay in between. The CDR3 protein is CASSDRAFFSGNTIYF. CDR3 coding DNA: TGTGCCAGTAGTGACAGAGCGTTCTTCTCTGGAAACACCATATATTTT.

This clone came up once. The genes are TRBV7-8 and TRBJ2-5; TRBD2 matches 9 bases. The germline V gene has CDR1 SGHVS and CDR2 FQNEAQ. V lost 5 bases and J lost 3; bases outside the gene matches: 10. The CDR3 sequence is 16 residues long. DNA for the CDR3: TGTGCCAGCAGCCCAGCCGTTCGACTAGCGGAAGAGACCCAGTACTTC. Amino acid sequence: CASSPAVRLAEETQYF.

This chain connects TRBV7-9 to TRBJ1-2, with TRBD1 identical over 7 bases. Germline assignment: CDR1 SEHNR and CDR2 FQNEAQ (reference sequence). This CDR3 has 13 amino acids. Trimming at V came to 3 bases and at J to 4 bases, leaving 2 bases not matched to a gene. The CDR3, as DNA: TGTGCCAGCAGCTTGACAGGGTCCTATGGCTACACCTTC. As protein: CASSLTGSYGYTF.

This rearrangement joins TRBV19 to TRBJ2-1; 8 positions match TRBD2. The V gene's germline CDR1 is LNHDA and CDR2 SQIVND (reference sequence). This CDR3 spans 15 amino acids. V gave up 2 bases and J gave up 9 bases; unmatched junction bases: 9. The CDR3 region has the DNA TGTGCCAGTAGTATAACAGCGGGAGTACTGGGTGAGCAGTTCTTC. Its translation: CASSITAGVLGEQFF.

The gene calls are TRBV13 and TRBJ1-1, with no clear D. The CDR3 extends over 14 amino acids. Trimming cost V 0 bases and J 3 bases, with 8 bases left between them. Germline CDR1 PRHDT, CDR2 FYEKMQ (reference sequence). CDR3 in amino acids: CASSLGGMYTEAFF. The CDR3 DNA follows: TGTGCCAGCAGCTTAGGCGGCATGTACACTGAAGCTTTCTTT.

This clone was detected a few times. The chain is built from TRBV6-5 and TRBJ1-2, with D uncertain. V was trimmed by 2 bases and J by 2 bases, leaving 9 bases between them. The CDR3 is 14 amino acids. Germline CDR1 is MNHEY and CDR2 is SVGAGI. Here the CDR3 reads CASSYRGENYGYTF. CDR3 DNA sequence: TGTGCCAGCAGTTACCGCGGGGAGAACTATGGCTACACCTTC.

In nucleotides, the CDR3 is TGTGCCAGCAGCTCCACGGAAACAGTATCCTACGAGCAGTACTTC. It codes for CASSSTETVSYEQYF. This chain joins TRBV13 and TRBJ2-7; D ambiguous. V was trimmed by 4 bases and J by 1 base, leaving 14 bases between them. The CDR3 totals 15 residues. In germline, CDR1 is PRHDT, CDR2 FYEKMQ (reference sequence).

V is TRBV19 and J is TRBJ2-1; TRBD1 matches 7 bases. The CDR3 contains 14 residues. Trimming at V came to 2 bases and at J to 7 bases, leaving 5 bases not matched to a gene. The germline V gene has CDR1 LNHDA and CDR2 SQIVND (reference sequence). This CDR3 reads CASSIQGVRNEQFF. CDR3 bases: TGTGCCAGTAGTATACAGGGGGTGAGGAATGAGCAGTTCTTC.

This clone appeared a single time. The chain couples TRBV6-6 to TRBJ2-5; 9 bases are shared with TRBD1. J lost 4 bases, V lost 5 bases, and 5 bases had no gene match. Germline-derived CDR1 and CDR2 are MNHNY and SVGAGI (reference sequence). This CDR3 region has 14 residues. DNA of the CDR3: TGTGCCAGCAGTACGCGACAGGGGGGAGAGACCCAGTACTTC. Translated, it gives CASSTRQGGETQYF.

This clone was picked up a small number of times. The chain is built from TRBV6-1 and TRBJ1-5; no clear D gene. CDR3 length: 13 residues. V was shortened by 7 bases and J by 2 bases, with 9 bases between the two germline ends. Germline V gene sequence: CDR1 MNHNS, CDR2 SASEGT. The DNA of the CDR3 is TGTGCCAGCACCCTTCTTGGCAATCAGCCCCAGCATTTT. This gives the protein CASTLLGNQPQHF.

This clone was recorded a few times. The chain couples TRBV29-1 to TRBJ1-3; possible D gene TRBD1, 6 bases. The germline V gene has CDR1 SQVTM and CDR2 ANQGSEA. This CDR3 spans 13 amino acids. V gave up 7 bases and J gave up 2 bases, with 12 bases separating them. Here the CDR3 DNA reads TGCAGCGCAGCAGGGGCAGCTGGAAACACCATATATTTT. Translated, it gives CSAAGAAGNTIYF.

The chain links TRBV25-1 to TRBJ1-2, with D possibly matching TRBD1 (5 bases). Germline CDR1 MGHDK, CDR2 SYGVNS. This CDR3 is 15 amino acids long. The germline V and J ends were trimmed by 5 bases and 2 bases, with 15 bases remaining between them. In DNA, the CDR3 is TGTGCCAGCAGTCTTACCAACGGGGCAAACTATGGCTACACCTTC. Translating gives CASSLTNGANYGYTF.

A few counts support this clone. V is TRBV5-8 and J is TRBJ2-6; no clear D gene. Germline V CDR1 and CDR2: SGHTS, YDEGEE. This CDR3 spans 16 amino acids. V was shortened by 1 base and J by 2 bases, with 10 bases between the two germline ends. The CDR3 DNA is TGTGCCAGCAGCTTGTACGGAGCTGCTGGGGCCAACGTCCTGACTTTC. It translates to CASSLYGAAGANVLTF.

The gene calls are TRBV10-3 and TRBJ2-3; 9 positions agree with TRBD2. The CDR3 spans 15 residues. The germline V gene encodes CDR1 ENHRY and CDR2 SYGVKD. V lost 5 bases, J lost 0 bases, and 3 bases stayed unmatched. The CDR3: CAISSLAGSTDTQYF. The CDR3 DNA follows: TGTGCCATCAGTTCCCTAGCGGGAAGCACAGATACGCAGTATTTT.

This chain connects TRBV19 to TRBJ1-1; D not certain. The V gene lost 0 bases and the J gene lost 6 bases, with 14 bases spanning the gap. Germline-derived CDR1 and CDR2 are LNHDA and SQIVND (reference sequence). The length of the CDR3 is 15 residues. The CDR3 loop reads CASSIDLRGIPEAFF. CDR3 bases: TGTGCCAGTAGTATAGATCTGCGAGGGATCCCTGAAGCTTTCTTT.

The V call is TRBV19, the J call TRBJ1-4; D is unresolved. CDR1 is LNHDA and CDR2 is SQIVND in the germline V gene (reference sequence). Trimming left V 3 bases short and J 0 bases short, with 5 bases between. The CDR3 is made up of 14 amino acids. The CDR3 nucleotides are TGTGCCAGTAGTATTTGGCCAACTAATGAAAAACTGTTTTTT. Protein product: CASSIWPTNEKLFF.

This rearrangement joins TRBV9 to TRBJ2-2; TRBD1 or TRBD2 may be the D gene (7 bases each). V lost 0 bases to trimming and J lost 4 bases, with 13 bases between them. CDR1 is SGDLS and CDR2 is YYNGEE in the germline V gene. The CDR3 consists of 16 residues. The CDR3 coding sequence is TGTGCCAGCAGCGTAGATCCAGGGGGGGTCACCGGGGAGCTGTTTTTT. This encodes CASSVDPGGVTGELFF.

The chain couples TRBV19 to TRBJ2-1, with 11 bases matching TRBD2. The junction had 13 bases not matched to a gene; V was cut back by 3 bases and J by 9 bases. Germline V gene lookup returns CDR1 LNHDA and CDR2 SQIVND (reference sequence). The CDR3 runs to 17 residues. CDR3: CASSISIAGGPNTEQFF. The CDR3, as DNA: TGTGCCAGTAGTATTTCGATAGCGGGAGGGCCTAACACTGAGCAGTTCTTC.